The present T cell receptor (beta chain) was sequenced within a study of T cell responses to AZD1222 COVID-19 vaccine. Whole-study findings and limits: At study baseline, merely more than 5 AZD1222 recipients were seropositive.

In the case of this clone: Its antigen is unknown.

V was clipped by 6 bases and J by 5 bases; unmatched bases: 9. The CDR3 consists of 14 residues. Germline V gene sequence: CDR1 MNHEY, CDR2 SMNVEV (reference sequence). The data were produced by immunoSEQ multiplex PCR, yet TCRdb's version contains in-frame clones alone and is incomplete. The sample holds 57,000 or so clones, more than 70% seen once. This chain connects TRBV27 to TRBJ1-2; 7 nucleotides line up with TRBD1. This specimen was peripheral blood, taken on day 0 of MenACWY control vaccination. This receptor was identified in an adult in good health. The CDR3 loop is CASRSGTAYYGYTF. In DNA form, the CDR3 reads TGTGCCAGCAGGTCCGGGACAGCGTATTATGGCTACACCTTC.